A single sample gave rise to the 13 T cell receptor beta chains below, sequenced in a study of T-cell reconstitution after alpha-beta-depleted transplantation in children. Molecular barcoding with unique molecular identifiers was used for the TCRbeta library. From the PCR reads, TCRdb called clonotypes with MiXCR, one entry per CDR3 protein. The sample holds about 500,000 distinct CDR3 sequences, approximately 10% seen once. Sample: PBMCs, mostly from graft donor cells, taken 180 days after TCRalphabeta/CD19-depleted stem cell transplant. The origin of the receptors is a female patient aged 2-9 years who had a stem cell transplant for aplastic anemia, so the T cells may come from the graft donor.

The chain is built from TRBV28 and TRBJ2-5; 7 nucleotides line up with TRBD1. This CDR3 comprises 14 residues. V lost 4 bases and J lost 4; bases outside the gene matches: 6. The germline CDR1 and CDR2 sequences are MDHEN and SYDVKM. The CDR3 DNA sequence: TGTGCCAGCAGTTCGCAGACAGGGACAGAGACCCAGTACTTC. Amino acid sequence: CASSSQTGTETQYF.

This clonotype turned up a few times. The chain carries TRBV20-1 and TRBJ2-5; 15 nucleotides agree with TRBD2. Germline CDR1 DFQATT, CDR2 SNEGSKA (reference sequence). This CDR3 region has 17 residues. The trim removed 1 base at V and 5 bases at J, leaving 8 bases unmatched. The CDR3 reads CSARGWTSGRVEETQYF. CDR3 coding DNA: TGCAGTGCTAGAGGGTGGACTAGCGGGAGGGTAGAGGAGACCCAGTACTTC.

The gene calls are TRBV6-5 and TRBJ2-7; 9 bases align to TRBD1. V shed 2 bases and J 4 bases; nucleotides not matched to a gene: 3. CDR3 length equals 14 residues. Germline-derived CDR1 and CDR2 are MNHEY and SVGAGI. The DNA of the CDR3 is TGTGCCAGCAGTTACGGACAGGGGAAGTACGAGCAGTACTTC. This gives the protein CASSYGQGKYEQYF.

The rearrangement joins TRBV7-2 to TRBJ2-7; D is ambiguous. V shed 5 bases and J shed 1 base, with 18 bases lying between them. Germline V lookup: CDR1 SGHTA, CDR2 FQGNSA. This CDR3 has 16 residues. CDR3 region: CASSRRTVTFSYEQYF. DNA of the CDR3: TGTGCCAGCAGCCGGCGGACGGTTACTTTTTCCTACGAGCAGTACTTC.

The gene calls are TRBV28 and TRBJ2-7; TRBD1 matches 7 bases. With 2 bases clipped from V and 4 bases from J, the junction kept 8 bases outside the gene matches. Looked up from germline, CDR1 is MDHEN and CDR2 is SYDVKM. The CDR3 spans 15 residues. DNA for the CDR3: TGTGCCAGCAGTTTACAGGCAGGGGGTATATACGAGCAGTACGTC. It translates to CASSLQAGGIYEQYV.

The chain has TRBV7-9 and TRBJ2-7; tentative D call: TRBD2 (5 bases). Between the trimmed V and J ends, which lost 5 bases and 5 bases, there was a span of 13 bases. Looked up from germline, CDR1 is SEHNR and CDR2 is FQNEAQ (reference sequence). The CDR3 has 13 amino acids. In DNA, the CDR3 is TGTGCCAGCAGCAGAGGAGGTCTAAACGAGCAGTACGTC. Its translation is CASSRGGLNEQYV.

This clonotype has just a few counts. The gene calls are TRBV6-1 and TRBJ2-3; 13 bases are a match to TRBD2. V gave up 6 bases and J gave up 0 bases; unmatched junction bases: 6. The CDR3 contains 17 residues. The germline V gene has CDR1 MNHNS and CDR2 SASEGT. Written as DNA, the CDR3 is TGTGCCAGCAGCCGGACTAGCGGGGGCCGTAGCACAGATACGCAGTATTTT. It codes for CASSRTSGGRSTDTQYF.

V and J are TRBV29-1 and TRBJ1-2, with D uncertain. This CDR3 is built from 15 residues. Germline V CDR1 and CDR2: SQVTM, ANQGSEA. V gave up 3 bases and J gave up 4 bases, with 18 bases separating them. In DNA, the CDR3 is TGCAGCGTTGAGCTCCGGGGATACCAAACCTATGGCTACACCTTC. Amino acids: CSVELRGYQTYGYTF.

CDR3 DNA: TGTGCCAGCAGCCTAGGGACAGGGCCCTCTGGGGCCAACGTCCTGACTTTC. This codes for CASSLGTGPSGANVLTF. This chain joins TRBV7-9 and TRBJ2-6, with TRBD1 matching 9 bases. Germline CDR1 SEHNR, CDR2 FQNEAQ (reference sequence). This CDR3 spans 17 amino acids. Trimming removed 5 bases from V and 0 bases from J; junction bases left unmatched: 5.

This clonotype was seen a few times. DNA for the CDR3: TGTGCCAGCAGTTTATCGGGGGAGAGCACCATATATTTT. Translation: CASSLSGESTIYF. The chain couples TRBV27 to TRBJ1-3; D perhaps matches TRBD1 (5 bases). CDR1 and CDR2 (germline): MNHEY, SMNVEV (reference sequence). V shed 0 bases and J shed 9 bases, with 9 bases lying between them. The CDR3 is 13 amino acids.

The table lists this clonotype with a few counts. CDR3 sequence: CASSLLWDASYEQYF. In DNA form, the CDR3 reads TGTGCCAGCAGCTTATTGTGGGACGCTTCCTACGAGCAGTACTTC. This rearrangement joins TRBV11-1 to TRBJ2-7; perhaps D is TRBD1 or TRBD2 (5 bases each). The CDR3 has 15 residues. Trimming took 2 bases from V and 1 from J, leaving 12 bases between them. Germline lookup yields CDR1 SGHAT and CDR2 FQDESV (reference sequence). Complete variable domain (other parts from reference TRBV11-1 and TRBJ2-7): EAEVAQSPRYKITEKSQAVAFWCDPISGHATLYWYRQILGQGPELLVQFQDESVVDDSQLPKDRFSAERLKGVDSTLKIQPAELGDSAMYLCASSLLWDASYEQYFGPGTRLTVT.

This clonotype was observed a handful of times. The CDR3 protein is CSVTLGQGAYEQYF. The CDR3 coding sequence is TGCAGCGTTACCCTTGGGCAGGGGGCCTACGAGCAGTACTTC. The V gene is TRBV29-1, the J gene TRBJ2-7; 7 positions agree with TRBD1. The germline CDR1 and CDR2 sequences are SQVTM and ANQGSEA. The CDR3 has 14 amino acids. With V trimmed by 5 bases and J by 2 bases, 9 bases remained unmatched.

The chain has TRBV12-3 or TRBV12-4 and TRBJ1-2; no clear D gene. V was pared by 4 bases and J by 8 bases, with 17 bases between. The CDR3 has 14 residues. The CDR3 coding sequence is TGTGCCAGCAGTTCGACCTCATTAGGTCGAGGCTACACCTTC. It codes for CASSSTSLGRGYTF.